The present T cell receptor (beta chain) was sequenced within a study of blood T cell repertoires in COVID-19. The overall study: Some COVID-19 samples were acute and others convalescent; all came from the United States, Italy and Spain. From T cells, B-cell-depleted T cells, or PBMCs came the material, which was cDNA or gDNA.

Per the germline V gene, CDR1 is LNHDA and CDR2 is SQIVND (reference sequence). V was clipped by 6 bases and J by 2 bases; unmatched bases: 3. The length of the CDR3 is 14 residues. Original processing notes: Cell counts per sample came from amplifying reference gene primers. The protocol was immunoSEQ multiplex PCR, while the TCRdb copy is restricted to in-frame clones and leaves out a portion. V and J calls and clone size are copied from that table; D and trimming were computed from the DNA. Among roughly 72,000 clones listed, roughly 85% were seen once. By sample share, this clone is medium-sized. The chain is built from TRBV19 and TRBJ2-7, with 11 nucleotides matching TRBD1. The sequenced material came from peripheral blood. This TCR was recovered from a human donor in a cohort sampled during active COVID-19. The DNA for the CDR3 is TGTGCCAGTAGCGGGACAGGGGGTCCCTACGAGCAGTACTTC. It encodes CASSGTGGPYEQYF.